Below, 20 T cell receptor beta chains from the same sample are listed, as sequenced in a study of cytomegalovirus exposure and HLA in healthy donors. A multiplex PCR was run with 60 Vbeta primers and 13 Jbeta primers. Clones were read by immunoSEQ multiplex PCR, and TCRdb kept only the in-frame ones, dropping some. The table lists approximately 150,000 clones, 60% to 80% of them singletons. Sequencing was performed on PBMCs. The source is a woman in her thirties or forties in good health and CMV-seronegative.

The chain is built from TRBV2 and TRBJ2-5; TRBD2 agrees at 13 bases. Germline-derived CDR1 and CDR2 are SNHLY and FYNNEI. V shed 1 base, J shed 5 bases, and the junction held 7 bases outside the gene matches. The CDR3 spans 17 residues. The CDR3 bases are TGTGCCAGCAGTGAAGTAGGACTAGCGGGAGTAGCCGAGACCCAGTACTTC. Translation gives CASSEVGLAGVAETQYF. Supplemented by reference TRBV2 and TRBJ2-5, the full variable domain reads EPEVTQTPSHQVTQMGQEVILRCVPISNHLYFYWYRQILGQKVEFLVSFYNNEISEKSEIFDDQFSVERPDGSNFTLKIRSTKLEDSAMYFCASSEVGLAGVAETQYFGPGTRLLVL.

The V and J genes are TRBV5-4 and TRBJ2-7, with 8 bases fitting TRBD1. CDR1 is SGHNT and CDR2 is YYREEE in the germline V gene (reference sequence). The CDR3 runs 14 residues. The V gene end was trimmed by 4 bases and the J gene end by 1 base; junction bases not matched to a gene: 4. The CDR3 bases are TGTGCCAGCAGCAAGACAGGGGAATCCTACGAGCAGTACTTC. Its protein is CASSKTGESYEQYF.

A single count supports this clone. The V gene is TRBV6-6, the J gene TRBJ2-7, with D tentatively TRBD2 (5 bases). Between the trimmed V and J ends, which lost 11 bases and 2 bases, there was a span of 19 bases. Germline lookup yields CDR1 MNHNY and CDR2 SVGAGI (reference sequence). CDR3 length: 14 residues. CDR3 loop: CAGTPTGSTYEQYF. The DNA for the CDR3 is TGTGCCGGCACCCCTACGGGATCCACCTACGAGCAGTACTTC.

The V gene is TRBV11-2, the J gene TRBJ2-2; maybe TRBD2 (5 bases). The CDR3 is made up of 15 amino acids. V lost 4 bases to trimming and J lost 10 bases, with 19 bases between them. Germline V lookup: CDR1 SGHAT, CDR2 FQNNGV. CDR3 DNA: TGTGCCAGCAGCTGGAGTGGGAGAGGCGGCCAGGAGCTGTTTTTT. This translates into CASSWSGRGGQELFF.

The chain couples TRBV18 to TRBJ1-3; 8 bases are shared with TRBD1. J was trimmed by 2 bases and V by 2 bases; bases with no gene match: 8. CDR1 and CDR2 (germline): KGHSH, LQKENI. The CDR3 sequence is 17 residues long. CDR3 in amino acids: CASSPRAQGAAGNTIYF. The CDR3 DNA is TGTGCCAGCTCACCAAGGGCCCAGGGGGCGGCTGGAAACACCATATATTTT.

V is TRBV7-2 and J is TRBJ1-2, with D perhaps matching TRBD1 (6 bases). The CDR3 has 12 amino acids. The V and J ends lost 9 bases and 6 bases respectively, with 14 bases between them. CDR1 and CDR2 (germline): SGHTA, FQGNSA. The CDR3 sequence is CASRRGGDGYTF. As DNA, the CDR3 is TGTGCCAGTCGGCGAGGGGGGGATGGCTACACCTTC.

This clone was recorded a few times. This rearrangement joins TRBV4-1 to TRBJ2-7, with D possibly TRBD1 on 6 matching bases. Germline CDR1 and CDR2: MGHRA and YSYEKL. Trimming stripped 2 bases from V and 2 bases from J, with 10 bases between. The CDR3 spans 14 residues. In DNA, the CDR3 is TGCGCCAGCAGCCAAAAGGACAGTACCTACGAGCAGTACTTC. Translating it yields CASSQKDSTYEQYF.

The V and J genes are TRBV28 and TRBJ2-5, with TRBD1 matching over 7 bases. Germline V gene lookup returns CDR1 MDHEN and CDR2 SYDVKM. CDR3 length: 15 amino acids. Trimming removed 6 bases from V and 5 bases from J; junction bases left unmatched: 12. The CDR3 DNA follows: TGTGCCAGCAGCCCGACCCGGGGACAGAAGGAGACCCAGTACTTC. The encoded protein is CASSPTRGQKETQYF.

The V gene is TRBV7-2, the J gene TRBJ2-3, with 8 bases that match TRBD2. The CDR3 spans 17 residues. V lost 2 bases to trimming and J lost 1 base; unmatched junction nucleotides: 8. The germline CDR1 and CDR2 sequences are SGHTA and FQGNSA. The DNA of the CDR3 is TGTGCCAGCAGCTTATCACAGCGGGGGTGGGGCACAGATACGCAGTATTTT. It codes for CASSLSQRGWGTDTQYF.

The chain recombines TRBV6-5 with TRBJ2-7; 8 bases map to TRBD1. This CDR3 is 13 amino acids long. CDR1 and CDR2 from the germline V gene are MNHEY and SVGAGI. V was clipped by 2 bases and J by 6 bases; unmatched bases: 3. CDR3 coding DNA: TGTGCCAGCAGTTACGGACAGGGAGGCGAGCAGTACTTC. Translation gives CASSYGQGGEQYF.

In its sample, this clone was seen once. The chain combines TRBV28 with TRBJ1-3; D may be TRBD1 (6 bases). Trimming pared 2 bases from V and 2 bases from J, leaving 13 bases between. This CDR3 region has 16 residues. Germline V gene lookup returns CDR1 MDHEN and CDR2 SYDVKM. CDR3 residues: CASSLRVRTAGNTIYF. The CDR3 DNA follows: TGTGCCAGCAGTTTACGTGTAAGGACAGCTGGAAACACCATATATTTT.

V is TRBV30 and J is TRBJ2-7, with D perhaps TRBD1 (6 bases). Deletions cut 3 bases from V and 6 bases from J, with 15 bases between. The CDR3 length is 13 residues. CDR1 and CDR2 (germline): GTSNPN, SVGIG (reference sequence). CDR3 bases: TGTGCCTGGAGCTTCCGGGACATCCGCGAGCAGTACTTC. Its protein is CAWSFRDIREQYF. The full variable domain, its missing parts supplied by reference TRBV30 and TRBJ2-7, is SQTIHQWPATLVQPVGSPLSLECTVEGTSNPNLYWYRQAAGRGLQLLFYSVGIGQISSEVPQNLSASRPQDRQFILSSKKLLLSDSGFYLCAWSFRDIREQYFGPGTRLTVT.

The chain links TRBV28 to TRBJ1-5, with 7 nucleotides matching TRBD1. The V segment lost 7 bases and the J segment 7 bases; nucleotides outside the gene matches: 7. The CDR3 covers 13 residues. Per the germline V gene, CDR1 is MDHEN and CDR2 is SYDVKM. Written as DNA, the CDR3 is TGTGCCAGCAAGGTGAGGGGGCCACAGCCCCAGCATTTT. Encoded protein: CASKVRGPQPQHF.

V and J are TRBV13 and TRBJ2-3; 7 nucleotides match TRBD2. The CDR3 has 16 residues. The V segment lost 5 bases and the J segment 2 bases; nucleotides outside the gene matches: 10. Germline loops: CDR1 PRHDT, CDR2 FYEKMQ (reference sequence). This CDR3 reads CASSPLAGATTDTQYF. The CDR3 nucleotides are TGTGCCAGCAGCCCCCTTGCGGGAGCGACCACAGATACGCAGTATTTT. Full variable domain (rest looked up from reference TRBV13 and TRBJ2-3): AAGVIQSPRHLIKEKRETATLKCYPIPRHDTVYWYQQGPGQDPQFLISFYEKMQSDKGSIPDRFSAQQFSDYHSELNMSSLELGDSALYFCASSPLAGATTDTQYFGPGTRLTVL.

The chain carries TRBV14 and TRBJ1-2; D is undetermined. Germline CDR1 and CDR2: SGHDN and FVKESK. This CDR3 is built from 13 residues. V was shortened by 4 bases and J by 5 bases, with 11 bases between the two germline ends. This CDR3 is CASSPRGNYGYTF. CDR3 sequence (DNA): TGTGCCAGCAGCCCGAGAGGCAATTATGGCTACACCTTC.

This clone is a singleton in its sample. The rearrangement uses TRBV6-5 and TRBJ1-2, with D tentatively TRBD1 (6 bases). The CDR3 totals 13 residues. V lost 5 bases and J lost 5, with 12 bases in between. The germline CDR1 and CDR2 sequences are MNHEY and SVGAGI. This CDR3 is CASSIGTSYGYTF. Here the CDR3 DNA reads TGTGCCAGCAGTATCGGGACATCGTATGGCTACACCTTC.

This chain connects TRBV4-2 to TRBJ1-2, with D hard to call. The ends were cut back, 4 bases at V and 3 bases at J, with 12 bases in the middle. CDR1 LGHNA and CDR2 YNFKEQ come from the germline V gene. The CDR3 covers 14 residues. CDR3 sequence: CASSPVGTDYGYTF. In DNA form, the CDR3 reads TGTGCCAGCAGCCCCGTAGGTACAGACTATGGCTACACCTTC.

The chain uses TRBV19 and TRBJ1-1, with D possibly being TRBD1 (5 bases). The CDR3 totals 13 residues. V was trimmed by 3 bases and J by 5 bases, leaving 10 bases between them. CDR1 is LNHDA and CDR2 is SQIVND in the germline V gene (reference sequence). CDR3 in amino acids: CASSMDRGTEAFF. In DNA, the CDR3 is TGTGCCAGTAGTATGGACCGGGGGACTGAAGCTTTCTTT.

The chain is built from TRBV5-6 and TRBJ2-7, with 8 bases that match TRBD2. Germline loops: CDR1 SGHDT, CDR2 YYEEEE. CDR3 length equals 15 residues. The V and J ends lost 4 bases and 0 bases, in that order; junction bases with no gene match: 6. CDR3 nucleotide sequence: TGTGCCAGCAGCCGGGGGGGGGCCAACTCCTACGAGCAGTACTTC. The encoded protein is CASSRGGANSYEQYF.

J is TRBJ2-5 and V is TRBV7-2; 12 bases line up with TRBD2. Germline lookup yields CDR1 SGHTA and CDR2 FQGNSA. This CDR3 is built from 15 residues. V was clipped by 3 bases and J by 1 base; unmatched bases: 0. Here the CDR3 reads CASSLGLAGQETQYF. The CDR3 DNA reads as TGTGCCAGCAGCTTGGGACTAGCGGGCCAAGAGACCCAGTACTTC.